A selection of T cell receptor beta chains follows, all from one sample in a study of CD8 T cells in Susac syndrome. Using its own MiXCR run on the immunoSEQ multiplex PCR reads, TCRdb lists one record per CDR3 protein. This table holds 250,000 to 300,000 distinct CDR3 sequences, approximately 90% found once. Sequencing was performed on CD8+ T cells from PBMCs. The source is a human donor with multiple sclerosis. The conserved cysteine and the conserved F or W are not part of the CDR3 here.

>TRBJ2-7|TRBV20-1
SAREETYEQY
>TRBJ2-1|TRBV27
ASSLSLDNEQF
>TRBJ2-7|TRBV28
ASSLQTGSEQY
>TRBJ2-7|TRBV30
AWRVSGSPNEQY
>TRBJ2-2|TRBV6-1
ASGSGRGASTGELF
>TRBJ2-3|TRBV27
ASSLGLSRPDTQY
>TRBJ2-1|TRBV12-3/TRBV12-4
ASSRGVAFNEQF
>TRBJ1-2|TRBV29-1
SAPRDGGYT
>TRBJ1-1|TRBV24-1
ATSDLVGTEAF
>TRBJ2-4|TRBV12-3/TRBV12-4
ASSSANRDSSIAKNIQY
>TRBJ2-7|TRBV19
ASSMTTFYEQC
>TRBJ2-5|TRBV15
ATSRDPGETQY
>TRBJ1-5|TRBV9
ARGGFNQPQH
>TRBJ2-5|TRBV5-1
ASSSGVSWETQY
>TRBJ2-7|TRBV6-5
ASTTHRGEYEQY
>TRBJ2-7|TRBV19
ASSIGPSYEQY
>TRBJ2-3|TRBV2
ASRDRVRTDTQY
>TRBJ2-5|TRBV6-1
ASRELAGGPETQY